This passage covers 10 T cell receptor beta chains from one sample sequenced in a study of blood T cells in healthy people across ages. Using a J-beta primer mix together with a sample-barcoded 5' primer, a second PCR was run for about 7 to 12 cycles. In TCRdb, the 5' RACE reads were re-called with MiXCR into one record per CDR3 protein. The repertoire includes approximately 320,000 distinct CDR3 sequences, around 30% of them detected once, and 29% sits in the top ten. Sequencing was carried out using blood. The receptors derive from an older woman in good health.

The chain uses TRBV29-1 and TRBJ1-2; no clear D. The germline CDR1 and CDR2 sequences are SQVTM and ANQGSEA. The CDR3 extends over 13 amino acids. Trimming stripped 4 bases from V and 8 bases from J, with 17 bases between. This CDR3 reads CSVGVSDISGYTF. For the CDR3, the DNA is TGCAGCGTTGGCGTCTCCGACATCTCGGGCTACACCTTC. The full variable domain, in which reference TRBV29-1 and TRBJ1-2 provide the parts outside the CDR3, is SAVISQKPSRDICQRGTSLTIQCQVDSQVTMMFWYRQQPGQSLTLIATANQGSEATYESGFVIDKFPISRPNLTFSTLTVSNMSPEDSSIYLCSVGVSDISGYTFGSGTRLTVV.

This clonotype was recorded a few times. This chain connects TRBV28 to TRBJ2-5; either TRBD1 or TRBD2 may supply D (5 bases each). The J call is in doubt because the DNA end fits TRBJ2-7 better. The CDR3 loop spans 15 amino acids. Germline CDR1 reads MDHEN; CDR2 reads SYDVKM. The CDR3 region is CASSLGTLDGYEQYF. The CDR3 nucleotides are TGTGCCAGCAGCCTCGGGACGCTCGACGGCTACGAGCAGTACTTC.

The CDR3 region has the DNA TGTGCCAGCAGCTTAGATCCAGGCTATGGCTACACCTTC. Translated: CASSLDPGYGYTF. V usage is TRBV11-2 and J usage is TRBJ1-2; the D is unclear. V shed 0 bases and J shed 4 bases, with 6 bases lying between them. Per the germline V gene, CDR1 is SGHAT and CDR2 is FQNNGV. The CDR3 runs 13 residues.

This chain connects TRBV2 to TRBJ2-6; D not certain. V lost 3 bases and J 2 bases, leaving 8 bases between the germline ends. The CDR3 is made up of 15 amino acids. CDR1 and CDR2 (germline): SNHLY, FYNNEI. CDR3 in amino acids: CASSDNNPGANVLTF. The CDR3 nucleotides are TGTGCCAGCAGTGATAATAACCCTGGGGCCAACGTCCTGACTTTC.

V usage is TRBV20-1 and J usage is TRBJ2-2; D is uncertain. From germline, CDR1 is DFQATT and CDR2 SNEGSKA (reference sequence). The CDR3 runs to 13 residues. V lost 4 bases and J 0 bases, leaving 6 bases between the germline ends. The CDR3 DNA follows: TGCAGTGCTACCGCACCGAACACCGGGGAGCTGTTTTTT. Its translation: CSATAPNTGELFF.

Many counts were recorded for this clonotype. The chain is built from TRBV28 and TRBJ2-1, with 10 nucleotides matching TRBD2. CDR3 length: 15 amino acids. The V gene end was trimmed by 6 bases and the J gene end by 6 bases; junction bases not matched to a gene: 8. Germline V CDR1 and CDR2: MDHEN, SYDVKM. CDR3 protein: CASSRVAGGGNEQFF. CDR3 nucleotides: TGTGCCAGCAGCCGAGTAGCGGGAGGTGGCAATGAGCAGTTCTTC.

The chain recombines TRBV18 with TRBJ2-5, with D perhaps TRBD2 (5 bases). The V end was cut by 4 bases, the J end by 5 bases, with 11 bases between. CDR3 length equals 13 residues. The germline CDR1 and CDR2 sequences are KGHSH and LQKENI. The CDR3 DNA follows: TGTGCCAGCTCACGAGACGGGGTTGAGACCCAGTACTTC. Translated, it gives CASSRDGVETQYF.

The V and J genes are TRBV18 and TRBJ2-7; D not resolved. The germline CDR1 and CDR2 sequences are KGHSH and LQKENI. The CDR3 length is 13 residues. The V end lost 4 bases, the J end lost 7 bases, and 14 bases lay between the germline ends. DNA for the CDR3: TGTGCCAGCTCACAAGACATCAAGACGGAGCAGTACTTC. Protein sequence: CASSQDIKTEQYF.

This clonotype appeared a few times. V is TRBV4-2 and J is TRBJ2-5; no reliable D call. The J call is doubtful: the DNA matches TRBJ2-1 better. The germline CDR1 and CDR2 sequences are LGHNA and YNFKEQ. This CDR3 contains 15 residues. In nucleotides, the CDR3 is TGTGCCAGCAGCCAAGATAAGGGAATGAACAATGAGCAGTTCTTC. Translating gives CASSQDKGMNNEQFF.

The rearrangement links TRBV7-3 to TRBJ2-5; the D gene could be TRBD1 or TRBD2 (5 bases each). The DNA end is more similar to TRBJ2-7, so the J call may be wrong. CDR3 size: 14 residues. Germline V gene data show CDR1 as SGHTA and CDR2 as FQGTGA. The CDR3 DNA follows: TGTGCCAGCAGCCCCGGGACGGGAAATAACGAGCAGTACTTC. Protein product: CASSPGTGNNEQYF.